The 10 T cell receptor beta chains below were found in one sample sequenced in a study of T cells in Graves' hyperthyroidism and ophthalmopathy. RNA transcripts were the template for amplifying TCR beta CDR3 regions. HTBI primers were employed in a first-round RT-PCR of the TCR CDR3. TCRdb processed the multiplex PCR reads anew with MiXCR; each CDR3 protein has one entry. Found here are about 600,000 distinct CDR3 sequences, 12% to 15% of them singletons; the top ten hold approximately 6.4%. The sequenced sample consisted of blood. These receptors came from a woman aged 18-30 years with Graves' ophthalmopathy.

The chain joins TRBV7-3 to TRBJ2-7; TRBD2 agrees at 15 bases. There are 15 residues in the CDR3. Germline V gene lookup returns CDR1 SGHTA and CDR2 FQGTGA. Trimming removed 4 bases from V and 4 bases from J; junction bases left unmatched: 2. CDR3 nucleotides: TGTGCCAGCAGCTCCGGGACTAGCGGGAGGTACGAGCAGTACTTC. This gives the protein CASSSGTSGRYEQYF.

This clonotype appeared many times. The chain is built from TRBV12-3 or TRBV12-4 and TRBJ2-2; D is perhaps TRBD2 (6 bases). The CDR3 spans 13 residues. Trimming cost V 10 bases and J 4 bases, with 13 bases left between them. DNA of the CDR3: TGTGCCACCGACGGAGGGGCCACCGGGGAGCTGTTTTTT. It translates to CATDGGATGELFF.

The table lists this clonotype with many counts. The gene calls are TRBV28 and TRBJ1-5, with TRBD1 as a possible D gene (5 bases). The germline V gene has CDR1 MDHEN and CDR2 SYDVKM. The V and J ends lost 8 bases and 4 bases respectively, with 15 bases between them. The length of the CDR3 is 14 residues. The chain's CDR3 is CASVDTGTNQPQHF. Here the CDR3 DNA reads TGTGCCAGCGTGGATACAGGCACGAATCAGCCCCAGCATTTT.

This clonotype was detected many times. This chain connects TRBV12-3 or TRBV12-4 to TRBJ1-1; D is perhaps TRBD1 (5 bases). The V end was cut by 7 bases, the J end by 4 bases, with 16 bases between. The CDR3 has 14 amino acids. Here the CDR3 reads CASTWGVVATEAFF. The DNA for the CDR3 is TGTGCCAGCACCTGGGGGGTAGTAGCCACTGAAGCTTTCTTT.

The chain has TRBV18 and TRBJ1-1, with TRBD1 matching over 8 bases. The V segment lost 3 bases and the J segment 6 bases; nucleotides outside the gene matches: 6. Germline CDR1 and CDR2: KGHSH and LQKENI. The CDR3 is 14 residues long. The CDR3 DNA reads TGTGCCAGCTCACCGACAGGGGAGGGGGCTGAAGCTTTCTTT. The encoded protein is CASSPTGEGAEAFF.

The sample holds many counts of this clonotype. The rearrangement links TRBV13 to TRBJ2-7; 10 bases line up with TRBD2. The junction had 5 bases not matched to a gene; V was cut back by 5 bases and J by 4 bases. Germline CDR1 reads PRHDT; CDR2 reads FYEKMQ (reference sequence). The CDR3 is 14 residues long. This chain's CDR3 is CASSPAGGPYEQYF. As DNA, the CDR3 is TGTGCCAGCAGCCCAGCGGGAGGGCCGTACGAGCAGTACTTC.

The sample holds many counts of this clonotype. V is TRBV12-3 or TRBV12-4 and J is TRBJ1-5; D is possibly TRBD1 (5 bases). The CDR3 loop spans 13 amino acids. V was clipped by 5 bases and J by 9 bases, with 14 bases between them. In nucleotides, the CDR3 is TGTGCCAGCAGTCCCGGGGGGGATCGGCCCCAGCATTTT. Its protein product is CASSPGGDRPQHF.

In nucleotides, the CDR3 is TGTGCCTGGAGTGTAGGTGCCAGGGTGAATGAGCAGTTCTTC. It translates to CAWSVGARVNEQFF. The genes are TRBV30 and TRBJ2-1, with D possibly being TRBD1 (5 bases). Germline values: CDR1 GTSNPN, CDR2 SVGIG (reference sequence). The ends were cut back, 0 bases at V and 7 bases at J, with 13 bases in the middle. CDR3 length: 14 residues.

This clonotype was found many times. The chain combines TRBV11-2 with TRBJ2-1; no definite D call. V was clipped by 2 bases and J by 9 bases, with 8 bases between them. Germline-derived CDR1 and CDR2 are SGHAT and FQNNGV. The length of the CDR3 is 12 residues. CDR3 sequence reads: CASSLIGREQFF. CDR3 nucleotides: TGTGCCAGCAGCTTAATAGGCCGTGAGCAGTTCTTC.

This clonotype showed up many times. This chain connects TRBV7-2 to TRBJ2-1; no clear D. The length of the CDR3 is 14 residues. Germline lookup yields CDR1 SGHTA and CDR2 FQGNSA. The germline V and J ends were trimmed by 5 bases and 4 bases, with 12 bases remaining between them. CDR3 DNA sequence: TGTGCCAGCAGCCCTAGAACCCCTTACAATGAGCAGTTCTTC. It codes for CASSPRTPYNEQFF.